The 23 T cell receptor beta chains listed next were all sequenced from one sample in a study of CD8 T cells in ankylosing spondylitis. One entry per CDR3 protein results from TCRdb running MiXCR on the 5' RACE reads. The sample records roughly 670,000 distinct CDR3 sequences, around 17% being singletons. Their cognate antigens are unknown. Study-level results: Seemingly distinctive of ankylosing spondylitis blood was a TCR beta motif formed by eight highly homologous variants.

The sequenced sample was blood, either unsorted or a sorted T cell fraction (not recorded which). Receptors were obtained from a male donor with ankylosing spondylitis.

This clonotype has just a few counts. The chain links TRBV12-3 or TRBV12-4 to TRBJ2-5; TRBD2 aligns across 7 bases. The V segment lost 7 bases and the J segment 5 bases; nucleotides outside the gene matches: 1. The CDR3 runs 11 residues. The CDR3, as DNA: TGTGCCAGCATGGGGGGGGAGACCCAGTACTTC. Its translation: CASMGGETQYF.

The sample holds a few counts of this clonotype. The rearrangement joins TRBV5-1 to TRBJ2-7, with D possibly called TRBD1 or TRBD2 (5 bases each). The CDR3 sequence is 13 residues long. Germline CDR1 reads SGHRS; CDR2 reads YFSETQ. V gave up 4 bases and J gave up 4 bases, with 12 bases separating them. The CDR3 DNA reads TGCGCCAGCAGCAGGGACGGACAATACGAGCAGTACTTC. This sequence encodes CASSRDGQYEQYF.

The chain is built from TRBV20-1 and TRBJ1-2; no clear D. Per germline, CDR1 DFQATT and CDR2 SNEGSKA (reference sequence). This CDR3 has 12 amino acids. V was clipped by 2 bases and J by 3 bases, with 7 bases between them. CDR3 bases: TGCAGTGCTAGATGGGTGGACTATGGCTACACCTTC. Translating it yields CSARWVDYGYTF.

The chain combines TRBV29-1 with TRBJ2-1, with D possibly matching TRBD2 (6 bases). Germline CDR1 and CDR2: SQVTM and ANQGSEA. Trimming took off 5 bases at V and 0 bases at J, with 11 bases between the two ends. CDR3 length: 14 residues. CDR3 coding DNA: TGCAGCGTTCTGGCGGGGCCCTCCTACAATGAGCAGTTCTTC. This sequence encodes CSVLAGPSYNEQFF.

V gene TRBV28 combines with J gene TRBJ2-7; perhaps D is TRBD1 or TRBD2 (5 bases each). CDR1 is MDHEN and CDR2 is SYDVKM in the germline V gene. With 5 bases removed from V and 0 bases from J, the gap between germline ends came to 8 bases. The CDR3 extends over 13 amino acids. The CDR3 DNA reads TGTGCCAGCAGTATCGGGGCCTCCTACGAGCAGTACTTC. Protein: CASSIGASYEQYF.

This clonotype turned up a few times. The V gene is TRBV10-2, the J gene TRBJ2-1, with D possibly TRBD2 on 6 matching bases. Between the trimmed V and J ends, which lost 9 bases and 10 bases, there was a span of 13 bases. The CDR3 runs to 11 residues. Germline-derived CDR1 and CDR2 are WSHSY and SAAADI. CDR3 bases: TGCGCCAGTGCTAGCGTTCGGGAGCAGTTCTTC. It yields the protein CASASVREQFF.

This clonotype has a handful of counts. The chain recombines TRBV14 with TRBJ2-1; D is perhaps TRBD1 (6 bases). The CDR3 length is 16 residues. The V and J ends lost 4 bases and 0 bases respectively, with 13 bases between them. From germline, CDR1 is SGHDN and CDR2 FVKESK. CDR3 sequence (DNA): TGTGCCAGCAGCCCCCCAGGGGTAAGCTCCTACAATGAGCAGTTCTTC. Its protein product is CASSPPGVSSYNEQFF.

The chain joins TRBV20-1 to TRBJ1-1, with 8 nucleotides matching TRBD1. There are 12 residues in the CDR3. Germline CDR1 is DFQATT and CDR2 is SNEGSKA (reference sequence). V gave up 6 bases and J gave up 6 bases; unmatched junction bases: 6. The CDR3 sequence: CSADQGAAEAFF. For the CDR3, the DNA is TGCAGTGCAGACCAGGGGGCCGCTGAAGCTTTCTTT.

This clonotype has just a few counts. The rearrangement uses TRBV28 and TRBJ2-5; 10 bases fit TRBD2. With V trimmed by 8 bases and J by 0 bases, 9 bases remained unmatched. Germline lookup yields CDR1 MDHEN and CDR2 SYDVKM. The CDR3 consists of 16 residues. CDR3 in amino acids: CASAGGLAAYQETQYF. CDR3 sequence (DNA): TGTGCCAGCGCCGGCGGACTAGCGGCGTACCAAGAGACCCAGTACTTC.

The CDR3 DNA reads TGTGCCAGCAGCCCTTACGACTTAAACAATGAGCAGTTCTTC. Amino acid sequence: CASSPYDLNNEQFF. The genes are TRBV6-1 and TRBJ2-1, with no clear D. From germline, CDR1 is MNHNS and CDR2 SASEGT. Between the trimmed V and J ends, which lost 6 bases and 5 bases, there was a span of 14 bases. The length of the CDR3 is 14 residues.

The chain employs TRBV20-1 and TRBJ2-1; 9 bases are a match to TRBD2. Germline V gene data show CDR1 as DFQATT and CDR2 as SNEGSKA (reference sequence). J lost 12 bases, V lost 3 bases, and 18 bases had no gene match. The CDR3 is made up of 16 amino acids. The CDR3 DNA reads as TGCAGTGCTAGCAGTAGCGGGGGACCGGGAAGTGTAGGGCAGTTCTTC. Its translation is CSASSSGGPGSVGQFF.

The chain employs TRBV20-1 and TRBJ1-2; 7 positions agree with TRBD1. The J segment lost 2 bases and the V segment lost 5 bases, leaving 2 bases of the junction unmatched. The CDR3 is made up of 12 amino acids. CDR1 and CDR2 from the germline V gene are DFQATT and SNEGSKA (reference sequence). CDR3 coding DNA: TGCAGTGCTCTGACAGGGAACTATGGCTACACCTTC. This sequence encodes CSALTGNYGYTF.

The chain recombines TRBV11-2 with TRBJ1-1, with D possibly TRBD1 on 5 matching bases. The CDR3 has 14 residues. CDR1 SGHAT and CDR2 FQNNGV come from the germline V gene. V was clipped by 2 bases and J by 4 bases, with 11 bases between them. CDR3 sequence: CASSLWEGVTEAFF. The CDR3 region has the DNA TGTGCCAGCAGCTTATGGGAAGGGGTCACTGAAGCTTTCTTT.

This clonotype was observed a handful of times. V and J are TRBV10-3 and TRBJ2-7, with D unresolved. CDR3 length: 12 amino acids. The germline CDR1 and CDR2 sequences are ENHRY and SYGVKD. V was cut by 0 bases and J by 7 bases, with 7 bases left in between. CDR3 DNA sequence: TGTGCCATCAGTGAGTCGGCTTGGGAGCAGTACTTC. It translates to CAISESAWEQYF.

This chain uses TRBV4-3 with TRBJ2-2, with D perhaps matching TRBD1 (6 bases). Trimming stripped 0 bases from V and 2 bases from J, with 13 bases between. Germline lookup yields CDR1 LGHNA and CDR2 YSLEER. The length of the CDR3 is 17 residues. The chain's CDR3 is CASSQDYRAPNTGELFF. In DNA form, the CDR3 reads TGCGCCAGCAGCCAAGATTACAGGGCCCCTAACACCGGGGAGCTGTTTTTT.

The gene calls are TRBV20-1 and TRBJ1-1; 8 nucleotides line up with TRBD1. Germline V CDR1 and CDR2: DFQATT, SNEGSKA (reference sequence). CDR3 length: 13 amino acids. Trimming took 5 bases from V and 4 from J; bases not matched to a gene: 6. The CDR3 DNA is TGCAGTGCTGGAGGACAGGGTTCCACTGAAGCTTTCTTT. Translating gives CSAGGQGSTEAFF.

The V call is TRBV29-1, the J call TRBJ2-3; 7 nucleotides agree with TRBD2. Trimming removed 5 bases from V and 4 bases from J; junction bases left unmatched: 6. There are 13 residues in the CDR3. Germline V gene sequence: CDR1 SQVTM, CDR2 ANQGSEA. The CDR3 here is CSVQRDRADTQYF. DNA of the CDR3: TGCAGCGTTCAGCGGGACCGGGCAGATACGCAGTATTTT.

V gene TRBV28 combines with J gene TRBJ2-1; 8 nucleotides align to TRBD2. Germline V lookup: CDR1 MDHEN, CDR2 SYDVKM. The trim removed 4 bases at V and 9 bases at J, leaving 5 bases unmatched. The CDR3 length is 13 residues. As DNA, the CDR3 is TGTGCCAGCAGTTCGGGGAGCGGGGGTGAGCAGTTCTTC. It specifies CASSSGSGGEQFF. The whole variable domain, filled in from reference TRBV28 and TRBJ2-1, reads DVKVTQSSRYLVKRTGEKVFLECVQDMDHENMFWYRQDPGLGLRLIYFSYDVKMKEKGDIPEGYSVSREKKERFSLILESASTNQTSMYLCASSSGSGGEQFFGPGTRLTVL.

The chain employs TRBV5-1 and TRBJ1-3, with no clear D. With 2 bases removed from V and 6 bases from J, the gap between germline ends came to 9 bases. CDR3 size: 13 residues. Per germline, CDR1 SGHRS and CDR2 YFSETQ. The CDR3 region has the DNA TGCGCCAGCAGCTTTGGAGAGTTAAACACCATATATTTT. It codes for CASSFGELNTIYF.

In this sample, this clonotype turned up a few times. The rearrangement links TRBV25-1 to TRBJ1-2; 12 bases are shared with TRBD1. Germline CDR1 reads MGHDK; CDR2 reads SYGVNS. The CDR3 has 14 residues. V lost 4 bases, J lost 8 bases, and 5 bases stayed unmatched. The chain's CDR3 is CASSAGTGGDGYTF. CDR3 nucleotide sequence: TGTGCCAGCAGTGCCGGGACAGGGGGCGACGGCTACACCTTC.

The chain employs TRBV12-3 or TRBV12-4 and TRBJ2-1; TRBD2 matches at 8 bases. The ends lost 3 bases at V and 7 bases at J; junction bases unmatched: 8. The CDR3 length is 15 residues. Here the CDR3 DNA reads TGTGCCAGCAGTTTGAAGCGGGAGATGGGGAATGAGCAGTTCTTC. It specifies CASSLKREMGNEQFF.

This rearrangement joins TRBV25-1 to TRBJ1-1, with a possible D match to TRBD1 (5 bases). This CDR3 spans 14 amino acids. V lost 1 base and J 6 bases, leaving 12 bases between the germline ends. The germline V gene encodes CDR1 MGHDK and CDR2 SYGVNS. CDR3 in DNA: TGTGCCAGCAGTGAATCGGGGGGTGTCCCTGAAGCTTTCTTT. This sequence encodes CASSESGGVPEAFF.

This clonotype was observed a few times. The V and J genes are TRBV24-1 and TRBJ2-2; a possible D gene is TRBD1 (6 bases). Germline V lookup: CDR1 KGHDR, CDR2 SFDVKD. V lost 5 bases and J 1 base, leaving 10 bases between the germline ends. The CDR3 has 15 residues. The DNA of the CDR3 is TGTGCCACCAGTGCCCTGACAGGGAACACCGGGGAGCTGTTTTTT. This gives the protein CATSALTGNTGELFF.